This T cell receptor beta chain emerged from a study of cytomegalovirus exposure and HLA in healthy donors. Germline-derived CDR1 and CDR2 are ENHRY and SYGVKD. This CDR3 is 16 amino acids long. Trimming at V came to 3 bases and at J to 4 bases, leaving 6 bases not matched to a gene. With 60 Vbeta and 13 Jbeta primers, the PCR was carried out. Assay: immunoSEQ multiplex PCR; the TCRdb copy retains only in-frame clones and omits some. The profile shows roughly 200,000 clones, 80% of them singletons. This clone is a singleton in its sample. The study sampled nominally healthy donors, though unrecorded immune exposures were likely.

This TCR was recovered from a middle-aged man in good health and CMV-seronegative. The specimen was PBMCs. The genes are TRBV10-3 and TRBJ2-2; 9 bases are a match to TRBD2. The CDR3 here is CAISEAAGGTTGELFF. In nucleotides, the CDR3 is TGTGCCATCAGTGAAGCAGCGGGGGGTACCACCGGGGAGCTGTTTTTT.